These 22 T cell receptor beta chains share one sample of origin, sequenced in a study of blood T cell repertoires in COVID-19. Assay used: immunoSEQ multiplex PCR; TCRdb lists only in-frame clones, some missing. This sample carries 200,000 to 300,000 clones, 84% of them seen once, and the ten largest clones take 4%. Sequenced sample: peripheral blood. Source of these receptors: a middle-aged man with acute or convalescent COVID-19.

The rearrangement links TRBV3-1 (or the pseudogene TRBV3-2) to TRBJ2-7; D is unresolved. Germline-derived CDR1 and CDR2 are LGHDT and YNNKEL (reference sequence). The CDR3 has 14 residues. Trimming removed 3 bases from V and 3 bases from J, with 12 bases in between. Here the CDR3 reads CASSQALEDYEQYF. CDR3 coding DNA: TGTGCCAGCAGCCAGGCCCTTGAAGACTACGAGCAGTACTTC.

CDR3 DNA: TGTGCCTGGAGTAAGGGACAGGGCCCAACTTCCTATGGCTACACCTTC. Its protein is CAWSKGQGPTSYGYTF. The chain employs TRBV30 and TRBJ1-2; 9 bases are a match to TRBD1. V lost 2 bases and J lost 4; bases outside the gene matches: 11. Germline V gene lookup returns CDR1 GTSNPN and CDR2 SVGIG (reference sequence). This CDR3 spans 16 amino acids.

This chain links TRBV3-1 (or the pseudogene TRBV3-2) with TRBJ2-1; TRBD2 aligns across 10 bases. The CDR3 runs to 17 residues. With 7 bases clipped from V and 5 bases from J, the junction kept 14 bases outside the gene matches. In germline, CDR1 is LGHDT, CDR2 YNNKEL (reference sequence). CDR3 in DNA: TGTGCCAGCAAGGCTAGCGGGAGCCCTTGGGGGCACAATGAGCAGTTCTTC. Its protein product is CASKASGSPWGHNEQFF.

V usage is TRBV11-3 and J usage is TRBJ2-1; 9 bases are a match to TRBD2. CDR1 is SGHNT and CDR2 is YENEEA in the germline V gene. Trimming took 3 bases from V and 9 from J; bases not matched to a gene: 15. The CDR3 has 17 amino acids. The CDR3 loop reads CASSLSGAGGRRGEQFF. CDR3 sequence (DNA): TGTGCCAGCAGCTTGTCTGGAGCGGGAGGTCGGAGGGGTGAGCAGTTCTTC.

This chain connects TRBV5-8 to TRBJ1-5; a weak D match, TRBD1 (5 bases). V dropped 3 bases and J dropped 0 bases, with 10 bases sitting between them. The CDR3 contains 15 residues. Germline CDR1 reads SGHTS; CDR2 reads YDEGEE. The CDR3 DNA follows: TGTGCCAGCAGCTGGGCCCAGGGTAGCAATCAGCCCCAGCATTTT. Amino acids: CASSWAQGSNQPQHF. The variable domain in full, with the rest retrieved from reference TRBV5-8 and TRBJ1-5, is EAGVTQSPTHLIKTRGQQATLRCSPISGHTSVYWYQQALGLGLQFLLWYDEGEERNRGNFPPRFSGRQFPNYSSELNVNALELEDSALYLCASSWAQGSNQPQHFGDGTRLSIL.

The V and J genes are TRBV5-1 and TRBJ1-2; no firm D call. CDR3 size: 14 residues. V lost 4 bases and J lost 0, with 10 bases in between. CDR1 is SGHRS, CDR2 YFSETQ, per germline. The CDR3 is CASSIGVANYGYTF. In DNA, the CDR3 is TGCGCCAGCAGCATCGGGGTAGCTAACTATGGCTACACCTTC.

The chain is built from TRBV3-1 (or the pseudogene TRBV3-2) and TRBJ1-1; a possible D gene is TRBD1 (5 bases). The CDR3 is 13 residues long. CDR1 and CDR2 from the germline V gene are LGHDT and YNNKEL (reference sequence). Trimming shortened V by 4 bases and J by 7 bases, and 13 bases separated the two germline ends. Here the CDR3 DNA reads TGTGCCAGCAGCCGCCGGTTGGACAATGAAGCTTTCTTT. It is translated as CASSRRLDNEAFF.

The chain uses TRBV19 and TRBJ1-2; D is possibly TRBD1 (5 bases). This CDR3 has 12 amino acids. V was clipped by 2 bases and J by 4 bases, with 5 bases between them. From germline, CDR1 is LNHDA and CDR2 SQIVND (reference sequence). The CDR3 loop reads CASSIQGYGYTF. DNA for the CDR3: TGTGCCAGTAGTATACAGGGCTATGGCTACACCTTC.

J is TRBJ1-5 and V is TRBV3-1 (or the pseudogene TRBV3-2); no reliable D call. Germline assignment: CDR1 LGHDT and CDR2 YNNKEL (reference sequence). The CDR3 is 14 amino acids. V was clipped by 1 base and J by 0 bases, with 4 bases between them. CDR3 DNA: TGTGCCAGCAGCCAAGGTCATAGCAATCAGCCCCAGCATTTT. Protein product: CASSQGHSNQPQHF.

This clone has just a few counts. The rearrangement uses TRBV6-6 and TRBJ1-1; 7 nucleotides match TRBD1. Trimming cost V 4 bases and J 3 bases; bases outside gene matches: 5. Per germline, CDR1 MNHNY and CDR2 SVGAGI (reference sequence). The CDR3 has 14 amino acids. In DNA, the CDR3 is TGTGCCAGCAGTTTGGACAGGCGGTACACTGAAGCTTTCTTT. Amino acids: CASSLDRRYTEAFF.

This clone came up once. V is TRBV5-1 and J is TRBJ1-3; D ambiguous. The CDR3 consists of 16 residues. Germline V lookup: CDR1 SGHRS, CDR2 YFSETQ. Deletions cut 0 bases from V and 0 bases from J, with 10 bases between. CDR3 residues: CASSLDLVASGNTIYF. CDR3 coding DNA: TGCGCCAGCAGCTTGGATTTAGTAGCCTCTGGAAACACCATATATTTT.

J is TRBJ2-7 and V is TRBV4-1, with D possibly being TRBD2 (5 bases). The germline V gene has CDR1 MGHRA and CDR2 YSYEKL. There are 14 residues in the CDR3. Trimming shortened V by 3 bases and J by 3 bases, and 12 bases separated the two germline ends. The CDR3 DNA is TGCGCCAGCAGCCACCTCACGAGGGACTACGAGCAGTACTTC. This translates into CASSHLTRDYEQYF.

Note on this clone: This sample also contains other DNA sequences that code for the same CDR3. The V and J genes are TRBV9 and TRBJ1-4, with D maybe TRBD1 (5 bases). V lost 0 bases to trimming and J lost 8 bases, with 11 bases between them. This CDR3 region has 14 residues. Germline loops: CDR1 SGDLS, CDR2 YYNGEE. The CDR3 nucleotides read TGTGCCAGCAGCGTAGGGCAGGGTGGCGAAAAACTGTTTTTT. Its translation is CASSVGQGGEKLFF. Variable domain in full (rest from reference TRBV9 and TRBJ1-4): DSGVTQTPKHLITATGQRVTLRCSPRSGDLSVYWYQQSLDQGLQFLIQYYNGEERAKGNILERFSAQQFPDLHSELNLSSLELGDSALYFCASSVGQGGEKLFFGSGTQLSVL.

This chain uses TRBV11-3 with TRBJ2-5, with 15 bases that match TRBD2. The CDR3 covers 17 residues. In germline, CDR1 is SGHNT, CDR2 YENEEA. Trimming took 4 bases from V and 4 from J; bases not matched to a gene: 7. In DNA, the CDR3 is TGTGCCAGCAGCTGGACTAGCGGGAGGGGGGCCGGAGAGACCCAGTACTTC. It translates to CASSWTSGRGAGETQYF.

J is TRBJ2-7 and V is TRBV29-1; D perhaps matches TRBD2 (5 bases). The germline CDR1 and CDR2 sequences are SQVTM and ANQGSEA. The CDR3 has 13 amino acids. Trimming pared 5 bases from V and 3 bases from J, leaving 14 bases between. In DNA, the CDR3 is TGCAGCGTTCGCGGAGCCGGGATCTACGAGCAGTACTTC. Residues: CSVRGAGIYEQYF.

The chain employs TRBV5-6 and TRBJ2-7; the D is unclear. There are 14 residues in the CDR3. The V end was cut by 4 bases, the J end by 3 bases, with 14 bases between. The germline V gene has CDR1 SGHDT and CDR2 YYEEEE. The CDR3 reads CASSLGTANYEQYF. CDR3 coding DNA: TGTGCCAGCAGCCTCGGAACAGCAAACTACGAGCAGTACTTC.

This clone has a handful of counts. The chain couples TRBV6-2 or TRBV6-3 to TRBJ2-5, with D maybe TRBD1 (6 bases). V lost 5 bases to trimming and J lost 5 bases, with 18 bases between them. Germline CDR1 is MNHEY and CDR2 is SVGEGT. The CDR3 has 15 amino acids. CDR3 nucleotide sequence: TGTGCCAGCAGTAAGAGACAGGTGTTGTGGGAGACCCAGTACTTC. It translates to CASSKRQVLWETQYF.

The chain uses TRBV20-1 and TRBJ2-1, with D hard to call. Germline V gene data show CDR1 as DFQATT and CDR2 as SNEGSKA (reference sequence). Trimming removed 6 bases at V and 4 bases at J, with 7 bases between. The CDR3 runs 11 residues. The DNA of the CDR3 is TGCAGTGCCTACCAATACAATGAGCAGTTCTTC. This codes for CSAYQYNEQFF.

The gene calls are TRBV3-1 (or the pseudogene TRBV3-2) and TRBJ2-1; D gene unclear. Germline V CDR1 and CDR2: LGHDT, YNNKEL (reference sequence). The V end was cut by 0 bases, the J end by 0 bases, with 18 bases between. This CDR3 has 19 amino acids. The CDR3 nucleotides read TGTGCCAGCAGCCAAGACTTGTTAGGCGGTCCGAGCTCCTACAATGAGCAGTTCTTC. Protein: CASSQDLLGGPSSYNEQFF.

The rearrangement links TRBV5-4 to TRBJ1-1; D is unclear. Germline V gene sequence: CDR1 SGHNT, CDR2 YYREEE (reference sequence). Deletions cut 3 bases from V and 0 bases from J, with 6 bases between. This CDR3 spans 13 amino acids. CDR3 sequence reads: CASSSAVNTEAFF. CDR3 coding DNA: TGTGCCAGCAGCTCGGCGGTGAACACTGAAGCTTTCTTT.

The V call is TRBV6-5, the J call TRBJ1-2, with D tentatively TRBD1 (5 bases). The CDR3 contains 14 residues. The V end was cut by 4 bases, the J end by 5 bases, with 14 bases between. Germline V gene lookup returns CDR1 MNHEY and CDR2 SVGAGI. The CDR3 sequence: CASSFRGALYGYTF. The CDR3 DNA reads TGTGCCAGCAGTTTTCGCGGGGCTTTGTATGGCTACACCTTC.

The chain joins TRBV5-6 to TRBJ2-1, with TRBD1 matching over 8 bases. Germline V gene sequence: CDR1 SGHDT, CDR2 YYEEEE. V dropped 3 bases and J dropped 12; count of bases not matched to a gene: 5. The length of the CDR3 is 12 residues. CDR3 amino acids: CASSWTGIGQFF. The CDR3 coding sequence is TGTGCCAGCAGCTGGACAGGGATCGGGCAGTTCTTC.